A single sample gave rise to the 11 T cell receptor beta chains below, sequenced in a study of technical replicates of blood from a few donors. TCRdb's table, derived via immunoSEQ multiplex PCR, lists solely in-frame clones and lacks some. Found here are about 73,000 clones, 93% of them singletons; the top ten hold 0.2% to 0.3%. Material: T cells isolated from PBMCs. Source of these receptors: a human donor in good health.

The rearrangement links TRBV27 to TRBJ2-5; TRBD2 might be the D (6 bases). V lost 5 bases and J lost 3, with 16 bases in between. Germline V gene lookup returns CDR1 MNHEY and CDR2 SMNVEV (reference sequence). The CDR3 sequence is 15 residues long. The CDR3 is CASSPRDLGEETQYF. The CDR3 coding sequence is TGTGCCAGCAGTCCACGGGACTTAGGGGAAGAGACCCAGTACTTC.

The V gene is TRBV5-4, the J gene TRBJ2-5; D might be TRBD1 (6 bases). Germline V gene data show CDR1 as SGHNT and CDR2 as YYREEE (reference sequence). The CDR3 is made up of 14 amino acids. V lost 4 bases and J 5 bases, leaving 15 bases between the germline ends. The CDR3 nucleotides are TGTGCCAGCAGCGGCACAGGGATCGAGGAGACCCAGTACTTC. Translating gives CASSGTGIEETQYF.

The V gene is TRBV27, the J gene TRBJ2-7; 8 bases fit TRBD1. The trim removed 7 bases at V and 2 bases at J, leaving 7 bases unmatched. CDR3 length: 14 amino acids. Germline V gene sequence: CDR1 MNHEY, CDR2 SMNVEV (reference sequence). CDR3 loop: CASKGQGAAYEQYF. CDR3 coding DNA: TGTGCCAGCAAGGGGCAGGGGGCCGCCTACGAGCAGTACTTC.

V and J are TRBV4-1 and TRBJ1-3, with D uncertain. Germline V CDR1 and CDR2: MGHRA, YSYEKL. V lost 0 bases to trimming and J lost 0 bases, with 12 bases between them. This CDR3 contains 17 residues. DNA for the CDR3: TGCGCCAGCAGCCAAGAGCAAGCGGCACTCTCTGGAAACACCATATATTTT. Translating it yields CASSQEQAALSGNTIYF.

The J gene is TRBJ2-1, the V gene TRBV7-2; 13 bases are a match to TRBD2. From germline, CDR1 is SGHTA and CDR2 FQGNSA. The CDR3 runs 15 residues. The V and J ends lost 2 bases and 7 bases, in that order; junction bases with no gene match: 2. CDR3 sequence reads: CASSLWTSGSNEQFF. Here the CDR3 DNA reads TGTGCCAGCAGCTTATGGACTAGCGGGAGTAATGAGCAGTTCTTC.

The chain has TRBV5-4 and TRBJ2-1, with 8 bases fitting TRBD1. CDR1 and CDR2 (germline): SGHNT, YYREEE (reference sequence). The V segment lost 4 bases and the J segment 5 bases; nucleotides outside the gene matches: 11. This CDR3 has 16 residues. The CDR3 loop is CASSRKTGDGNNEQFF. CDR3 in DNA: TGTGCCAGCAGCCGCAAGACAGGGGACGGAAACAATGAGCAGTTCTTC.

The chain is built from TRBV7-7 and TRBJ2-5; D gene uncertain. The CDR3 loop spans 13 amino acids. Germline loops: CDR1 SSHAT, CDR2 FNYEAQ (reference sequence). V was cut by 5 bases and J by 4 bases, with 11 bases left in between. CDR3 DNA: TGTGCCAGCAGCATTTCCCGAGGAGAGACCCAGTACTTC. Encoded protein: CASSISRGETQYF.

On this clone itself: Mismatch with germline at one junction end may stem from a read error. The CDR3 region has the DNA TGTGCCAGCAGTGACCCAGGGGTCCAGCCGGGGGGGCTGTTTTTT. This encodes CASSDPGVQPGGLFF. The genes are TRBV6-1 and TRBJ2-2; D possibly corresponds to TRBD2 (7 bases). This CDR3 is 15 amino acids long. The germline V gene has CDR1 MNHNS and CDR2 SASEGT.

V gene TRBV19 combines with J gene TRBJ2-7, with 9 bases aligning to TRBD1. Germline values: CDR1 LNHDA, CDR2 SQIVND (reference sequence). The CDR3 sequence is 13 residues long. Losses at the gene ends were 5 bases for V and 3 bases for J; bases not matched to a gene: 2. CDR3 in DNA: TGTGCCAGTAGTTGGACAGGGGACTACGAGCAGTACTTC. This encodes CASSWTGDYEQYF.

The chain carries TRBV9 and TRBJ2-7, with TRBD2 matching 13 bases. This CDR3 region has 14 residues. V gave up 4 bases and J gave up 4 bases; unmatched junction bases: 2. CDR1 is SGDLS, CDR2 YYNGEE, per germline. The DNA of the CDR3 is TGTGCCAGCAGCCAGACTAGCGGGGGGTACGAGCAGTACTTC. It yields the protein CASSQTSGGYEQYF.

V gene TRBV7-3 combines with J gene TRBJ2-5; 7 bases match TRBD1. V shed 4 bases, J shed 4 bases, and the junction held 3 bases outside the gene matches. This CDR3 spans 13 amino acids. The V gene's germline CDR1 is SGHTA and CDR2 FQGTGA. This CDR3 reads CASSSTGVETQYF. Here the CDR3 DNA reads TGTGCCAGCAGCTCCACAGGGGTAGAGACCCAGTACTTC.